The 9 T cell receptor beta chains presented below share a single source sample, sequenced in a study of blood T cell repertoires in COVID-19. This table comes from immunoSEQ multiplex PCR, and its TCRdb copy is limited to in-frame clones, with some not included. The sample shows about 160,000 clones, 80% to 95% of them seen only once. The sequencing sample was made of peripheral blood. The receptors come from a woman aged 50 to 60 with acute or convalescent COVID-19.

The rearrangement joins TRBV30 to TRBJ2-7; tentatively, D is TRBD1 (6 bases). Trimming stripped 2 bases from V and 2 bases from J, with 16 bases between. The CDR3 consists of 15 residues. Germline assignment: CDR1 GTSNPN and CDR2 SVGIG (reference sequence). For the CDR3, the DNA is TGTGCCTGGAGTTCCCTCCGGGACACAACCTACGAGCAGTACTTC. Translating gives CAWSSLRDTTYEQYF.

The V call is TRBV6-1, the J call TRBJ1-2; TRBD1 might be the D (5 bases). Germline V gene lookup returns CDR1 MNHNS and CDR2 SASEGT. Trimming removed 3 bases at V and 1 base at J, with 9 bases between. The CDR3 totals 14 residues. CDR3 protein: CASSDHQGNYGYTF. In nucleotides, the CDR3 is TGTGCCAGCAGTGACCACCAGGGTAACTATGGCTACACCTTC.

V usage is TRBV28 and J usage is TRBJ2-4; the match to TRBD1 covers 7 bases. Trimming cost V 8 bases and J 0 bases; bases outside gene matches: 7. The CDR3 spans 15 residues. The germline V gene has CDR1 MDHEN and CDR2 SYDVKM. The CDR3 DNA reads TGTGCCAGCGGAAAGACAGGGATAGCCAAAAACATTCAGTACTTC. Amino acid sequence: CASGKTGIAKNIQYF.

The rearrangement joins TRBV18 to TRBJ1-1; a possible D gene is TRBD1 (5 bases). In germline, CDR1 is KGHSH, CDR2 LQKENI. The germline V and J ends were trimmed by 0 bases and 4 bases, with 12 bases remaining between them. The CDR3 length is 15 residues. CDR3 nucleotides: TGTGCCAGCTCACCACCTCGCGGGGCGGGCACTGAAGCTTTCTTT. Residues: CASSPPRGAGTEAFF.

The V call is TRBV27, the J call TRBJ2-1; the D is unclear. The length of the CDR3 is 16 residues. V was cut by 0 bases and J by 4 bases, with 13 bases left in between. Germline values: CDR1 MNHEY, CDR2 SMNVEV (reference sequence). In nucleotides, the CDR3 is TGTGCCAGCAGTTTATCGCAATCAACCAGTTACAATGAGCAGTTCTTC. It codes for CASSLSQSTSYNEQFF.

The CDR3 DNA follows: TGTGCCAGCAGCTTAGAGGCAGGGGTAAAGAATCAGCCCCAGCATTTT. This encodes CASSLEAGVKNQPQHF. This chain connects TRBV7-8 to TRBJ1-5, with D possibly TRBD1 on 6 matching bases. The CDR3 runs 16 residues. The germline CDR1 and CDR2 sequences are SGHVS and FQNEAQ. V was clipped by 1 base and J by 4 bases, with 14 bases between them.

The V call is TRBV4-1, the J call TRBJ2-2; possible D gene TRBD1, 5 bases. The V end was cut by 8 bases, the J end by 5 bases, with 12 bases between. The CDR3 length is 13 residues. Germline loops: CDR1 MGHRA, CDR2 YSYEKL. Here the CDR3 reads CASAGQLTGELFF. CDR3 coding DNA: TGCGCCAGCGCAGGGCAATTAACCGGGGAGCTGTTTTTT.

This sequence joins TRBV2 and TRBJ2-1; 15 nucleotides match TRBD2. CDR1 and CDR2 (germline): SNHLY, FYNNEI. The CDR3 covers 16 residues. Unmatched junction bases numbered 8, after V lost 6 bases and J lost 8 bases. CDR3 amino acids: CASRTGLAGGRDEQFF. As DNA, the CDR3 is TGTGCCAGCAGGACGGGACTAGCGGGAGGTAGGGATGAGCAGTTCTTC.

This sequence joins TRBV11-2 and TRBJ1-6, with 8 bases lining up with TRBD1. V lost 6 bases and J lost 13; bases outside the gene matches: 11. Germline CDR1 reads SGHAT; CDR2 reads FQNNGV. The length of the CDR3 is 14 residues. The CDR3 reads CASSPGTGPFPLHF. The DNA for the CDR3 is TGTGCCAGCAGTCCCGGGACAGGTCCCTTTCCCCTCCACTTT.